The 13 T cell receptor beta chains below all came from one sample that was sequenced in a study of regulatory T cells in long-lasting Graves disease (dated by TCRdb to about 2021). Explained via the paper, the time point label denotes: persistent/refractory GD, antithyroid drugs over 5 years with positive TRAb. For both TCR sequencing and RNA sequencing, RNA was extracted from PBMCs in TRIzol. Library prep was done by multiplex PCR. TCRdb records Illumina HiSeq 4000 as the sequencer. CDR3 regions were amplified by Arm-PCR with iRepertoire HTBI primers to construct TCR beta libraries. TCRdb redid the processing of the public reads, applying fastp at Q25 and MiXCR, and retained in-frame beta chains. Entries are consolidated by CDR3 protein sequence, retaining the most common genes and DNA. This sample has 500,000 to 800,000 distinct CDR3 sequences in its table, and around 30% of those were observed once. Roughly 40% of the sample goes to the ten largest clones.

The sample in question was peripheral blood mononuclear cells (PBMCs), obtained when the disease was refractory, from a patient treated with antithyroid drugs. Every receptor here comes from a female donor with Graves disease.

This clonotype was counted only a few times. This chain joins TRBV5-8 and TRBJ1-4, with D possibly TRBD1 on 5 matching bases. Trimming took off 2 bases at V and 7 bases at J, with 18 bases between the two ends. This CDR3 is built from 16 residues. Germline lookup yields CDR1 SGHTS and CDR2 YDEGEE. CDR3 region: CASSFRDRERGEKLFF. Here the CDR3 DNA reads TGTGCCAGCAGCTTCCGGGACCGGGAAAGGGGTGAAAAACTGTTTTTT.

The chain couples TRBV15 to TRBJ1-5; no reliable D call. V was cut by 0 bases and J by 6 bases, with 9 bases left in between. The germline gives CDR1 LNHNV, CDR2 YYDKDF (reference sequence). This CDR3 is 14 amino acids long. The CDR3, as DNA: TGTGCCACCAGCAGAGATTTTTTGAGTCAGCCCCAGCATTTT. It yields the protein CATSRDFLSQPQHF. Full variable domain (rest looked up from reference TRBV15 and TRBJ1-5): DAMVIQNPRYQVTQFGKPVTLSCSQTLNHNVMYWYQQKSSQAPKLLFHYYDKDFNNEADTPDNFQSRRPNTSFCFLDIRSPGLGDTAMYLCATSRDFLSQPQHFGDGTRLSIL.

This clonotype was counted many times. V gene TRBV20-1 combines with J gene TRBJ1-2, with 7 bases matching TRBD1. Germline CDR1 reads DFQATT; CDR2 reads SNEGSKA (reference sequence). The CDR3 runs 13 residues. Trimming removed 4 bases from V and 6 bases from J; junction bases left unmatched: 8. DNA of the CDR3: TGCAGTGCTATCCCCTCAGGGGGACATGGCTACACCTTC. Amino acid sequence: CSAIPSGGHGYTF.

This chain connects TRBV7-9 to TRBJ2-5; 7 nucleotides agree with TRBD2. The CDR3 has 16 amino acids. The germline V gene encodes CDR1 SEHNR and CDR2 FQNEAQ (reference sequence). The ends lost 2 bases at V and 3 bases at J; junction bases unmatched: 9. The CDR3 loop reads CASSLSRGRGEETQYF. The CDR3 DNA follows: TGTGCCAGCAGCTTATCGCGCGGGAGAGGAGAAGAGACCCAGTACTTC.

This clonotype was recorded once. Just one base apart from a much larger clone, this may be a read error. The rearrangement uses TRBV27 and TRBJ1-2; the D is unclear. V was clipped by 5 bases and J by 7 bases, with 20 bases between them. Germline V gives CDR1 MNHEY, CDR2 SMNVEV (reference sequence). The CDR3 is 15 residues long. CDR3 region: CASSPGPRAQLGYTF. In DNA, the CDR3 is TGTGCCAGCAGTCCCGGACCTCGGGCACAACTTGGCTACACCTTC.

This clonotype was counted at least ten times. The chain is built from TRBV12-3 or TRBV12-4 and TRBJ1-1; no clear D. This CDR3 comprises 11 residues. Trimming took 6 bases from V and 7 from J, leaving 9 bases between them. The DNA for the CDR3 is TGTGCCAGCAGCCTCGACCTTGAAGCTTTCTTT. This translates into CASSLDLEAFF.

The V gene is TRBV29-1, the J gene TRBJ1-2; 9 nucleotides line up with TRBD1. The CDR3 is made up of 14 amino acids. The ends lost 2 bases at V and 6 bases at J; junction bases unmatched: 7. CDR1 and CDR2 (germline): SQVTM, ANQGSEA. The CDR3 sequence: CSVERRDRAHGYTF. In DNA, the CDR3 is TGCAGCGTTGAAAGGCGGGACAGGGCCCATGGCTACACCTTC.

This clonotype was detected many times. CDR3 DNA: TGCAGTGCTAGACGATCGGGACAGGGGGGCTCACCCCTCCACTTT. Its translation: CSARRSGQGGSPLHF. The rearrangement uses TRBV20-1 and TRBJ1-6; 11 bases map to TRBD1. The trim removed 2 bases at V and 10 bases at J, leaving 7 bases unmatched. Germline assignment: CDR1 DFQATT and CDR2 SNEGSKA (reference sequence). The CDR3 runs 15 residues.

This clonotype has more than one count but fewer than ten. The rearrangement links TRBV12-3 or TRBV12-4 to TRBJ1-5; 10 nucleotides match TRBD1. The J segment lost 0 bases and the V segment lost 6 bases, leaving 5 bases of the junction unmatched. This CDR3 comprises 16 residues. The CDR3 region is CASSRGQGNSNQPQHF. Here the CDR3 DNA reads TGTGCCAGCAGCAGGGGACAGGGGAATAGCAATCAGCCCCAGCATTTT.

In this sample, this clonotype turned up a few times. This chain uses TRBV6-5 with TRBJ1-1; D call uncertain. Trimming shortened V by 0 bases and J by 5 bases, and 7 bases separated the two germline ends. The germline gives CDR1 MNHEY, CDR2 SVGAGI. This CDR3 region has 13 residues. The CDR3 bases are TGTGCCAGCAGTTACTCTACCAGGACTGAAGCTTTCTTT. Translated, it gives CASSYSTRTEAFF.

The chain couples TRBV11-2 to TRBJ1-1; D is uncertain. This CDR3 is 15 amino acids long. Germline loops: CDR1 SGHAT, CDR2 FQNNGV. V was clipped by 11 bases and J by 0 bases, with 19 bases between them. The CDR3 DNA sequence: TGTGCCTCCAGCTTAGCGAGGGCCATGAACACTGAAGCTTTCTTT. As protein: CASSLARAMNTEAFF.

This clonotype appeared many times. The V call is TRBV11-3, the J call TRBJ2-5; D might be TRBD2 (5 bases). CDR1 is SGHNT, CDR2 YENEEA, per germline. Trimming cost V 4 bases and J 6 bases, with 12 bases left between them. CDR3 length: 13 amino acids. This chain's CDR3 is CASSSGGGKTQYF. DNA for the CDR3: TGTGCCAGCAGCTCCGGAGGTGGGAAGACCCAGTACTTC.

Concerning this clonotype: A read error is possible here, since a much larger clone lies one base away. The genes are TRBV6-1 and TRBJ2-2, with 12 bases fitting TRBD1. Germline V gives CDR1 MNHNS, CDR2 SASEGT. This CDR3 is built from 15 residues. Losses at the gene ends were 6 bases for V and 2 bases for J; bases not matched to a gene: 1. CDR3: CASSGTGGNTGELFF. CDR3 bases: TGTGCCAGCAGCGGGACAGGGGGCAACACCGGGGAGCTGTTTTTT.